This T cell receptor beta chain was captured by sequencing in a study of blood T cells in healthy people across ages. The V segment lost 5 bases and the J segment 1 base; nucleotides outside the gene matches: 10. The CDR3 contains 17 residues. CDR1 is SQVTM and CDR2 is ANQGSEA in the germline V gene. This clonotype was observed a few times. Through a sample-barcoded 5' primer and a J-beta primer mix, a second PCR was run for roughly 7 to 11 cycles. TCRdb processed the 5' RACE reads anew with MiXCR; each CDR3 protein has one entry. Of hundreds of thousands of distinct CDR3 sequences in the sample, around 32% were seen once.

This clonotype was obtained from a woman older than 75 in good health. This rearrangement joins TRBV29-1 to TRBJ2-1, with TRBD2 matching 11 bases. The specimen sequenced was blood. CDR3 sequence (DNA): TGCAGCGTTTCCCCTCCGGGACTAGCGGCATCCTACAATGAGCAGTTCTTC. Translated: CSVSPPGLAASYNEQFF.